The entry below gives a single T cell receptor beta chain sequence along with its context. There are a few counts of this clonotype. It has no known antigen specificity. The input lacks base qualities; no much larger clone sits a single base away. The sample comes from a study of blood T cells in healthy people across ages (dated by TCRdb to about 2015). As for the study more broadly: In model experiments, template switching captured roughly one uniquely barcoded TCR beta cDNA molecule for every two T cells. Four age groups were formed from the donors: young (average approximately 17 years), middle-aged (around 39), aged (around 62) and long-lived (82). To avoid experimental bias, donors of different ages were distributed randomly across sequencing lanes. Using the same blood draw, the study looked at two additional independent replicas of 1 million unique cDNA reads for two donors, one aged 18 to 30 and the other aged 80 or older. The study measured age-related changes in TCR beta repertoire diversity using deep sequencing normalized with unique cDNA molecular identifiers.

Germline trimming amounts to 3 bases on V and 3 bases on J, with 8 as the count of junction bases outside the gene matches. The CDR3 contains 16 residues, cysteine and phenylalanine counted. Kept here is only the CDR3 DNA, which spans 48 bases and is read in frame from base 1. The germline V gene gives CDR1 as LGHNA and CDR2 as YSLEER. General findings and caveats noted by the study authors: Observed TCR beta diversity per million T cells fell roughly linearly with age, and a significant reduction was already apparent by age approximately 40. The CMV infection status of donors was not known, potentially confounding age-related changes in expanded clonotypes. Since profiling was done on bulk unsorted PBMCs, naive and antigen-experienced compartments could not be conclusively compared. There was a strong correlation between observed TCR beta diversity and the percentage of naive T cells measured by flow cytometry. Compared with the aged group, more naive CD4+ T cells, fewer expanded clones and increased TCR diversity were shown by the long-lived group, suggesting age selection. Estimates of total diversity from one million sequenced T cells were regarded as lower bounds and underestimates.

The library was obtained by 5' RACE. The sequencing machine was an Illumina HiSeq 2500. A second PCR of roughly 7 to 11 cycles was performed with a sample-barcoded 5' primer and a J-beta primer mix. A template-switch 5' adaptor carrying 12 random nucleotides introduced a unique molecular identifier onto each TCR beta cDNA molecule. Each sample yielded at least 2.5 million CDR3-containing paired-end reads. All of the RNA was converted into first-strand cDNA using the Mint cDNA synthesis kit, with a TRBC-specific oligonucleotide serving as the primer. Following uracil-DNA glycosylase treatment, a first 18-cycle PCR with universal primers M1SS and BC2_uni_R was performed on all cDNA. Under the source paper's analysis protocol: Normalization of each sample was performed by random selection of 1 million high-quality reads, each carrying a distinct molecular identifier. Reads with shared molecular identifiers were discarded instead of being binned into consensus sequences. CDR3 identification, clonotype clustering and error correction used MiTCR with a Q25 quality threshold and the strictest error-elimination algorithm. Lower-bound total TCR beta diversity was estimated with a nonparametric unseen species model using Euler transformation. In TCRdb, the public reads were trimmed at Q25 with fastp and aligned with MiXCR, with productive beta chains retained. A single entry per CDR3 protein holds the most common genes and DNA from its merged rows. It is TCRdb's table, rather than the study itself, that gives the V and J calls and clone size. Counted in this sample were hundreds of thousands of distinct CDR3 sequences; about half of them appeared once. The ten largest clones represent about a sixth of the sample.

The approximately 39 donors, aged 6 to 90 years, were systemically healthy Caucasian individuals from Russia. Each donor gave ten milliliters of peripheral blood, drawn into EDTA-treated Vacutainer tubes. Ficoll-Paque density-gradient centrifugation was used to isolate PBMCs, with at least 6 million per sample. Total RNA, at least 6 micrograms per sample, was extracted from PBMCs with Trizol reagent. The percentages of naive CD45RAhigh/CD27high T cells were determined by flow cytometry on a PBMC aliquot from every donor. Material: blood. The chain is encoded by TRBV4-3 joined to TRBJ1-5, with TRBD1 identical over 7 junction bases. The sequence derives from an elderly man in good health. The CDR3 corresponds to CASSQALGTDNQPQHF. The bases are TGCGCCAGCAGCCAGGCCCTAGGGACAGACAATCAGCCCCAGCATTTT.